These 9 T cell receptor beta chains originate from one sample sequenced in a study of cytomegalovirus exposure and HLA in healthy donors (dated by TCRdb to the late 2010s). The library was built by means of the immunoSEQ multiplex PCR assay. The multiplex PCR relied on a mix of 60 forward primers for TCR Vbeta segments and 13 reverse primers for TCR Jbeta segments. TCRdb took over this immuneACCESS table, retaining in-frame rearrangements with V and J assigned. Such tables are incomplete; in checked studies, under half of the missing clones stem from an unresolved V gene, and the remainder is unexplained. The sample records some 200,000 clones, 81% of which are singletons. The ten largest clones add up to 3.8% of the sample. Specimen: PBMCs. The receptors here all came from a man aged 45-65 years in good health and CMV-seronegative.

This chain uses TRBV11-1 with TRBJ2-1; D is unclear. The CDR3 loop spans 13 amino acids. CDR1 and CDR2 from the germline V gene are SGHAT and FQDESV (reference sequence). The germline V and J ends were trimmed by 1 base and 6 bases, with 7 bases remaining between them. CDR3 sequence (DNA): TGTGCCAGCAGCTTAGTCTCCGGCAATGAGCAGTTCTTC. Protein: CASSLVSGNEQFF.

CDR3 nucleotides: TGTGCCAGCAGCTTAGGGACTAGCGGGGGGCCAACGAAGCAGTACTTC. Translation: CASSLGTSGGPTKQYF. The chain combines TRBV7-2 with TRBJ2-7; 14 bases fit TRBD2. Per germline, CDR1 SGHTA and CDR2 FQGNSA. V shed 1 base, J shed 8 bases, and the junction held 7 bases outside the gene matches. This CDR3 contains 16 residues. Using reference TRBV7-2 and TRBJ2-7 for the parts outside the CDR3, the full variable domain is GAGVSQSPSNKVTEKGKDVELRCDPISGHTALYWYRQSLGQGLEFLIYFQGNSAPDKSGLPSDRFSAERTGGSVSTLTIQRTQQEDSAVYLCASSLGTSGGPTKQYFGPGTRLTVT.

The count of this clone is one. The chain recombines TRBV5-1 with TRBJ2-1, with a weak D call TRBD2 (5 bases). The V gene lost 0 bases and the J gene lost 4 bases, with 11 bases spanning the gap. This CDR3 is built from 15 residues. Germline V gives CDR1 SGHRS, CDR2 YFSETQ. DNA for the CDR3: TGCGCCAGCAGCTTGGGAGACTACGAGTACAATGAGCAGTTCTTC. Protein product: CASSLGDYEYNEQFF.

The chain combines TRBV2 with TRBJ1-5; a possible D gene is TRBD1 (5 bases). The CDR3 has 15 residues. The ends were cut back, 0 bases at V and 3 bases at J, with 9 bases in the middle. The germline CDR1 and CDR2 sequences are SNHLY and FYNNEI. This CDR3 is CASSEADRNNQPQHF. CDR3 in DNA: TGTGCCAGCAGTGAAGCCGACAGAAACAATCAGCCCCAGCATTTT.

The chain joins TRBV7-3 to TRBJ1-2; D call uncertain. From germline, CDR1 is SGHTA and CDR2 FQGTGA. The CDR3 spans 15 residues. Trimming stripped 2 bases from V and 7 bases from J, with 17 bases between. In DNA form, the CDR3 reads TGTGCCAGCAGCTTAGGGCCAGGAATATTCTCTGGCTACACCTTC. Translation gives CASSLGPGIFSGYTF.

The rearrangement links TRBV5-5 to TRBJ2-3, with TRBD1 matching over 7 bases. Germline V gene sequence: CDR1 SGHKS, CDR2 YYEKEE (reference sequence). Trimming took 4 bases from V and 1 from J; bases not matched to a gene: 0. CDR3 length equals 13 residues. CDR3 nucleotides: TGTGCCAGCAGCACAGGGGGCACAGATACGCAGTATTTT. It is translated as CASSTGGTDTQYF.

The chain combines TRBV7-2 with TRBJ1-2; 8 nucleotides match TRBD1. CDR1 and CDR2 from the germline V gene are SGHTA and FQGNSA. The CDR3 totals 15 residues. J was trimmed by 8 bases and V by 5 bases; bases with no gene match: 13. CDR3 in amino acids: CASSMTGEGWEGYTF. The CDR3 DNA reads TGTGCCAGCAGCATGACAGGGGAGGGTTGGGAGGGCTACACCTTC.

The chain has TRBV6-5 and TRBJ2-1; 8 bases line up with TRBD2. CDR1 is MNHEY and CDR2 is SVGAGI in the germline V gene. The trim removed 8 bases at V and 4 bases at J, leaving 7 bases unmatched. The length of the CDR3 is 14 residues. The CDR3 nucleotides read TGTGCCAGCGCCTCCGGGGGGGTTTACAATGAGCAGTTCTTC. Its protein product is CASASGGVYNEQFF.

The V gene is TRBV11-2, the J gene TRBJ2-7; 9 bases line up with TRBD2. This CDR3 has 16 residues. Unmatched junction bases numbered 12, after V lost 5 bases and J lost 4 bases. From germline, CDR1 is SGHAT and CDR2 FQNNGV. In DNA, the CDR3 is TGTGCCAGCAGCCGAATGTTTAGCGGGGGTGGGTACGAGCAGTACTTC. Protein: CASSRMFSGGGYEQYF.